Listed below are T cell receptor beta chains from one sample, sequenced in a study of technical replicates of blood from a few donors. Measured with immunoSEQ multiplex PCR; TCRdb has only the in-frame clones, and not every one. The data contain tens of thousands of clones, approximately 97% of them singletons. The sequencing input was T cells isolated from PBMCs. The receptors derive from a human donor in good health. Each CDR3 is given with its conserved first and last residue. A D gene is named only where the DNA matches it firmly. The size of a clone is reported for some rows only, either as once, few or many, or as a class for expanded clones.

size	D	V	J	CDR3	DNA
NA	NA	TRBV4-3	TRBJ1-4	CASSQGSGRGLTFEKLFF	TGCGCCAGCAGCCAAGGATCCGGCAGGGGCTTAACATTTGAAAAACTGTTTTTT
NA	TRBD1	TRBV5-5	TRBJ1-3	CASSPTVPGQGNTIYF	TGTGCCAGCAGCCCCACTGTCCCGGGACAGGGAAACACCATATATTTT
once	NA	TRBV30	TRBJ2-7	CAARGGGEQYF	TGTGCCGCCAGGGGAGGGGGCGAGCAGTACTTC
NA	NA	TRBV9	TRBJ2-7	CASSVGSQNYEQYF	TGTGCCAGCAGCGTAGGTAGCCAAAACTACGAGCAGTACTTC
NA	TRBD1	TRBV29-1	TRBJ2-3	CSVDRGGTDTQYF	TGCAGCGTCGACAGGGGTGGCACAGATACGCAGTATTTT
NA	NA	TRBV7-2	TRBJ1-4	CASSLQEGEKLFF	TGTGCCAGCAGCTTACAAGAGGGTGAAAAACTGTTTTTT
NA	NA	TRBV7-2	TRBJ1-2	CASSSTRSYGYTF	TGTGCCAGCAGCTCCACCCGGAGCTATGGCTACACCTTC
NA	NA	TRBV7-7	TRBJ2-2	CASSLVYTGELFF	TGTGCCAGCAGCTTAGTATACACCGGGGAGCTGTTTTTT
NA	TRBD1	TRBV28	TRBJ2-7	CASSLRQGSYEQYF	TGTGCCAGCAGTCTCAGACAGGGTTCCTACGAGCAGTACTTC
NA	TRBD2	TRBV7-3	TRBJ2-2	CASSSRLAPGELFF	TGTGCCAGCAGCTCAAGACTAGCTCCCGGGGAGCTGTTTTTT
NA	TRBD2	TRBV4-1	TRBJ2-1	CASSTREVHRNEQFF	TGCGCCAGCAGTACTCGGGAGGTTCATAGAAATGAGCAGTTCTTC
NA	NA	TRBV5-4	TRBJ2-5	CASRAGTSKETQYF	TGTGCCAGCAGAGCCGGGACATCTAAAGAGACCCAGTACTTC
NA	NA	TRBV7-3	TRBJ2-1	CASSLTKTSLNEQFF	TGTGCCAGCAGCTTAACGAAGACTAGTCTAAATGAGCAGTTCTTC
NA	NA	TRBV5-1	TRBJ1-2	CASSPPGSYGYTF	TGCGCCAGCAGCCCGCCGGGGTCCTATGGCTACACCTTC